This T cell receptor (beta chain) was retrieved from a study of blood T cells in healthy people across ages. As for the study in general: The capture of about one barcoded beta molecule per two T cells was achieved by template switching.

This CDR3 spans 13 amino acids. V was shortened by 8 bases and J by 2 bases, with 11 bases between the two germline ends. Germline CDR1 is SNHLY and CDR2 is FYNNEI. Total RNA, at least 6 micrograms per sample, came from PBMCs. This clonotype was found once. For the second PCR, which ran for about 6 to 11 cycles, a sample-barcoded 5' primer and a J-beta primer mix were used. MiXCR, applied by TCRdb to the 5' RACE reads, yields one record per CDR3 protein. The sample lists roughly 730,000 distinct CDR3 sequences, 56% occurring once. The TCR comes from a man between 40 and 49 years old in good health. Sequencing used blood. The V call is TRBV2, the J call TRBJ2-3, with D possibly matching TRBD1 (5 bases). The chain's CDR3 is CASARESTDTQYF. Written as DNA, the CDR3 is TGTGCCAGCGCCAGGGAATCCACAGATACGCAGTATTTT.